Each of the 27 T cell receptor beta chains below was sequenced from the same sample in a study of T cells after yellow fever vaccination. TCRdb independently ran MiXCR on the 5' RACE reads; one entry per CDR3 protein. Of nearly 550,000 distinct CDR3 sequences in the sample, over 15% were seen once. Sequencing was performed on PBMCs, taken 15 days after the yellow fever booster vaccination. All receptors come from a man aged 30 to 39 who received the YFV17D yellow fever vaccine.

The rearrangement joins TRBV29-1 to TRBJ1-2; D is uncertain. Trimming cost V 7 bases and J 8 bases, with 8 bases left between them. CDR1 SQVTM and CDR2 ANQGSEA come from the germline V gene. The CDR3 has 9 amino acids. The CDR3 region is CSAGQGYTF. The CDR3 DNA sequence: TGCAGCGCTGGCCAGGGCTACACCTTC.

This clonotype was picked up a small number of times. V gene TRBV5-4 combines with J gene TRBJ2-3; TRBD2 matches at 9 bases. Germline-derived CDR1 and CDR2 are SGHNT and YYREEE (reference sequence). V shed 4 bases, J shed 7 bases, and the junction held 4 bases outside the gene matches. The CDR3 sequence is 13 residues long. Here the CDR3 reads CASSLSGSHTQYF. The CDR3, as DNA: TGTGCCAGCAGCCTTAGCGGGAGTCATACGCAGTATTTT.

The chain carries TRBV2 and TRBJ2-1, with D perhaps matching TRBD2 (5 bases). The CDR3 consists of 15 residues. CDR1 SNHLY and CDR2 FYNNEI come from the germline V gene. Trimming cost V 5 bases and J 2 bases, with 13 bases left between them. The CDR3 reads CASSPGSGAYNEQFF. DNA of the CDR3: TGTGCCAGCAGTCCGGGATCAGGCGCCTACAATGAGCAGTTCTTC.

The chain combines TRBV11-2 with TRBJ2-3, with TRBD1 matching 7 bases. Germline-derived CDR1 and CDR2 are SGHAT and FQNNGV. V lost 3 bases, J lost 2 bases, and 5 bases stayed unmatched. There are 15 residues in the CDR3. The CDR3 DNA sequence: TGTGCCAGCAGCTTTGGGACAGCATTCACAGATACGCAGTATTTT. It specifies CASSFGTAFTDTQYF.

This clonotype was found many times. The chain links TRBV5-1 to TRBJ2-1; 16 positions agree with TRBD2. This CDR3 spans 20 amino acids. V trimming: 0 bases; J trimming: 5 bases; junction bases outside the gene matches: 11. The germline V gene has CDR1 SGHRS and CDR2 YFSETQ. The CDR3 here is CASSLALPGTSGRANNEQFF. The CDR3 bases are TGCGCCAGCAGCTTGGCCCTACCCGGGACTAGCGGGAGGGCCAACAATGAGCAGTTCTTC.

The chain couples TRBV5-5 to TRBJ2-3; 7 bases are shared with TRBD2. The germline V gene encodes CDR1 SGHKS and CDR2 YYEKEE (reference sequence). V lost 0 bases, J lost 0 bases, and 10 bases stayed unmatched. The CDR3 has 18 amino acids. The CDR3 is CASSLAVLAEISTDTQYF. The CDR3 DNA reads TGTGCCAGCAGCTTGGCAGTTCTAGCGGAAATTAGCACAGATACGCAGTATTTT.

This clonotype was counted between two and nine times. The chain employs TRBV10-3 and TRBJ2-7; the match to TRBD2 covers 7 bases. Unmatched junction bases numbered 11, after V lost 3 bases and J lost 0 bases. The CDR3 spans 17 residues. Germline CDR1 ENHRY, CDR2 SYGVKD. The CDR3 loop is CAISDSYSGPSSYEQYF. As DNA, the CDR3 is TGTGCCATCAGTGATTCCTATAGCGGGCCGAGCTCCTACGAGCAGTACTTC.

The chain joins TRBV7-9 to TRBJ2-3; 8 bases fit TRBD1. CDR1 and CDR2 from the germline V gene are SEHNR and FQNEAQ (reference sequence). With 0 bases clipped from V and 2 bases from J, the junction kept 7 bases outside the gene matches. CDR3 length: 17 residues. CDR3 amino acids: CASSLALTGAHTDTQYF. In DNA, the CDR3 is TGTGCCAGCAGCTTAGCGCTGACAGGGGCCCACACAGATACGCAGTATTTT.

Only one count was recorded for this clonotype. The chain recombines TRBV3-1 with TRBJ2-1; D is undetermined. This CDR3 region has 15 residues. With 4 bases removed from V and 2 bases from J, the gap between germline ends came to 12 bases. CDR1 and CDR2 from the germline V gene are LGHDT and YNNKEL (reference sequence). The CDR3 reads CASSPRSGPYNEQFF. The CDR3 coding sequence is TGTGCCAGCAGCCCAAGATCCGGGCCCTACAATGAGCAGTTCTTC.

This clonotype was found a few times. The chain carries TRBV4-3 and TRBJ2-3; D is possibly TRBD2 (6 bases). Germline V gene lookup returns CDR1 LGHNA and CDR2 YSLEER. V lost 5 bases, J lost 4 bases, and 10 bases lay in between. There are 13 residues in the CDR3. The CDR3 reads CASSAGLPDTQYF. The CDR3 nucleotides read TGCGCCAGCAGCGCGGGGCTCCCAGATACGCAGTATTTT.

CDR3 region: CASGMDRAVNEQFF. CDR3 DNA sequence: TGTGCCAGCGGCATGGACAGGGCTGTAAATGAGCAGTTCTTC. This chain links TRBV9 with TRBJ2-1; 8 bases align to TRBD1. The germline V gene encodes CDR1 SGDLS and CDR2 YYNGEE. V lost 7 bases, J lost 7 bases, and 10 bases stayed unmatched. The CDR3 totals 14 residues. Drawing the rest from reference TRBV9 and TRBJ2-1, the complete variable domain is DSGVTQTPKHLITATGQRVTLRCSPRSGDLSVYWYQQSLDQGLQFLIQYYNGEERAKGNILERFSAQQFPDLHSELNLSSLELGDSALYFCASGMDRAVNEQFFGPGTRLTVL.

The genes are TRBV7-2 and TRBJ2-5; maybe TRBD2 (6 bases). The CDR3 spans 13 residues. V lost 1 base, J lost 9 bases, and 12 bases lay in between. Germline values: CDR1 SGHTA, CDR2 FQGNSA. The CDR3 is CASSLVRSGAQYF. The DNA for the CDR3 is TGTGCCAGCAGCTTAGTGCGCTCGGGGGCCCAGTACTTC. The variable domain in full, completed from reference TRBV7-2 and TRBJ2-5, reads GAGVSQSPSNKVTEKGKDVELRCDPISGHTALYWYRQSLGQGLEFLIYFQGNSAPDKSGLPSDRFSAERTGGSVSTLTIQRTQQEDSAVYLCASSLVRSGAQYFGPGTRLLVL.

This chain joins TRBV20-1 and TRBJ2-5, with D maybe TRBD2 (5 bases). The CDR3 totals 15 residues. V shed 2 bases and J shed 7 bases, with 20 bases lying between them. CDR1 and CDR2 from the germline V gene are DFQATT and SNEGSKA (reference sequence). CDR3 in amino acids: CSARSNPADSGTQYF. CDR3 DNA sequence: TGCAGTGCTAGAAGTAACCCAGCGGATTCGGGGACCCAGTACTTC.

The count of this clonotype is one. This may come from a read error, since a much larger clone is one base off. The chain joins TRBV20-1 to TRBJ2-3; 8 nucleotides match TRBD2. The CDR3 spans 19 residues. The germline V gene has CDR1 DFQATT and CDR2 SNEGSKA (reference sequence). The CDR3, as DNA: TGCTGTGCTAGAGACCCCTCACCCGCGGGACTAGATCACACAGATACGCAGTATTTT. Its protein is CCARDPSPAGLDHTDTQYF.

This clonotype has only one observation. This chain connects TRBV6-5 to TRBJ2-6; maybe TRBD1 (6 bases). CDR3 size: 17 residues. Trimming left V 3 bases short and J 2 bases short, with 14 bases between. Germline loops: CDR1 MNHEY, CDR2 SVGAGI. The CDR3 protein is CASSYFQGKTGANVLTF. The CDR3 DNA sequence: TGTGCCAGCAGTTATTTCCAGGGGAAAACTGGGGCCAACGTCCTGACTTTC.

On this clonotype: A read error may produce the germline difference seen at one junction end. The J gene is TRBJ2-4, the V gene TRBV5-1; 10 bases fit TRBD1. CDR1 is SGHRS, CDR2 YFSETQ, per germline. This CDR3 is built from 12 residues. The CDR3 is CASSLGQGSPFF. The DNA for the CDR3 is TGCGCCAGCAGCCTGGGACAGGGGTCCCCCTTCTTC.

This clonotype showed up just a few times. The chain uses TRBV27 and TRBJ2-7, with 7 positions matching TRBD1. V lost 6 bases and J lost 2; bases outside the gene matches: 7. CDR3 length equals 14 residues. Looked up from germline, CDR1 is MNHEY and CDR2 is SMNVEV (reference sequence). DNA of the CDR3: TGTGCCAGCAGGAAACAGGGGACAGCCTACGAGCAGTACTTC. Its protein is CASRKQGTAYEQYF.

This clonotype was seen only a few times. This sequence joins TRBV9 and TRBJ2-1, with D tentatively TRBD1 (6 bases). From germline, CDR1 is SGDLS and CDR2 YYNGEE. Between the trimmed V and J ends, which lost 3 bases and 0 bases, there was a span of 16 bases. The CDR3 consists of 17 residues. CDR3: CASSDRALGSSYNEQFF. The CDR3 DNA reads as TGTGCCAGCAGCGACAGGGCGTTGGGCAGCTCCTACAATGAGCAGTTCTTC.

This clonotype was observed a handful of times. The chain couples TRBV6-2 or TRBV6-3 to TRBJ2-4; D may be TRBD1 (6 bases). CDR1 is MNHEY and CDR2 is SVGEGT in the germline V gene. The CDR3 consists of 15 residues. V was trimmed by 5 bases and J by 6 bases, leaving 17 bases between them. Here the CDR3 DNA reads TGTGCCAGCAGTCTTCCTGACAGGCCGGGAAACATTCAGTACTTC. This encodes CASSLPDRPGNIQYF.

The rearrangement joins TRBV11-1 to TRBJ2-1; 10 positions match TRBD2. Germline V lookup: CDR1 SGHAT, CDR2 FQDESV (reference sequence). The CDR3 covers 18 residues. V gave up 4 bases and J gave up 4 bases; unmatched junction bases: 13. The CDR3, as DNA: TGTGCCAGCAGCTCAGCCAAGACAGGGACTAGCGATTACAATGAGCAGTTCTTC. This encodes CASSSAKTGTSDYNEQFF. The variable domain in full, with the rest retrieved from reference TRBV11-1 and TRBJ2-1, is EAEVAQSPRYKITEKSQAVAFWCDPISGHATLYWYRQILGQGPELLVQFQDESVVDDSQLPKDRFSAERLKGVDSTLKIQPAELGDSAMYLCASSSAKTGTSDYNEQFFGPGTRLTVL.

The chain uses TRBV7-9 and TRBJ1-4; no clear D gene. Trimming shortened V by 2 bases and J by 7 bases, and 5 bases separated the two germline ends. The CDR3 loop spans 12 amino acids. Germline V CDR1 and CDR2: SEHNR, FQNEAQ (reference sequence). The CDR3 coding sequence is TGTGCCAGCAGCTTATTGGGTGAAAAACTGTTTTTT. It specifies CASSLLGEKLFF.

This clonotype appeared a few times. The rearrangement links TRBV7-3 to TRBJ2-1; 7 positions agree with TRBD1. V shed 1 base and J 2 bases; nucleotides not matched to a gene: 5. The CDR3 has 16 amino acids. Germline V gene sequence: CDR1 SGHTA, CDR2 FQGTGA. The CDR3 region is CASSLSRDSTYNEQFF. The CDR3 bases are TGTGCCAGCAGCTTAAGCCGGGACAGTACCTACAATGAGCAGTTCTTC. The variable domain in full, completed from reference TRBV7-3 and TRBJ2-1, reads GAGVSQTPSNKVTEKGKYVELRCDPISGHTALYWYRQSLGQGPEFLIYFQGTGAADDSGLPNDRFFAVRPEGSVSTLKIQRTERGDSAVYLCASSLSRDSTYNEQFFGPGTRLTVL.

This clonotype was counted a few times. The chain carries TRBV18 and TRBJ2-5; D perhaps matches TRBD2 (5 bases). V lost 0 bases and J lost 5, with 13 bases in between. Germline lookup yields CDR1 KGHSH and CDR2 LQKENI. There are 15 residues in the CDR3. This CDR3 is CASSPPSLKRETQYF. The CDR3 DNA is TGTGCCAGCTCACCACCGAGCCTTAAGCGGGAGACCCAGTACTTC.

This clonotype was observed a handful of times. The CDR3 reads CASSQERLAASTDTQYF. The CDR3 nucleotides are TGCGCCAGCAGCCAAGAACGACTAGCGGCTAGCACAGATACGCAGTATTTT. V and J are TRBV4-3 and TRBJ2-3; 9 nucleotides line up with TRBD2. With V trimmed by 0 bases and J by 0 bases, 4 bases remained unmatched. Looked up from germline, CDR1 is LGHNA and CDR2 is YSLEER. The CDR3 totals 17 residues.

CDR3 in DNA: TGTGCCAGTAAACCGGGACAGGGGGCCTACGAGCAGTACTTC. Amino acid sequence: CASKPGQGAYEQYF. The V gene is TRBV5-6, the J gene TRBJ2-7, with TRBD1 matching over 11 bases. The V gene end was trimmed by 8 bases and the J gene end by 2 bases; junction bases not matched to a gene: 6. The CDR3 has 14 residues. Per germline, CDR1 SGHDT and CDR2 YYEEEE.

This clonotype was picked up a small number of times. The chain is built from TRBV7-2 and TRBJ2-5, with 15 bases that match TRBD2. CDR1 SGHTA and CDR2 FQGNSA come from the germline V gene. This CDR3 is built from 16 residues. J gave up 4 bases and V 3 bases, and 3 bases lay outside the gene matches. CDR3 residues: CASSLGLAGGIETQYF. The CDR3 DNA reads TGTGCCAGCAGCTTGGGACTAGCGGGAGGTATAGAGACCCAGTACTTC.

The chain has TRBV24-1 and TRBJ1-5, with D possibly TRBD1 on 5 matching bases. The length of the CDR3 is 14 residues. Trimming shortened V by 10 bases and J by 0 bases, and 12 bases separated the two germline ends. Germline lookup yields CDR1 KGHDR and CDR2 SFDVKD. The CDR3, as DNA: TGTGCCACTCAGGGCAGTAATAGCAATCAGCCCCAGCATTTT. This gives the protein CATQGSNSNQPQHF.